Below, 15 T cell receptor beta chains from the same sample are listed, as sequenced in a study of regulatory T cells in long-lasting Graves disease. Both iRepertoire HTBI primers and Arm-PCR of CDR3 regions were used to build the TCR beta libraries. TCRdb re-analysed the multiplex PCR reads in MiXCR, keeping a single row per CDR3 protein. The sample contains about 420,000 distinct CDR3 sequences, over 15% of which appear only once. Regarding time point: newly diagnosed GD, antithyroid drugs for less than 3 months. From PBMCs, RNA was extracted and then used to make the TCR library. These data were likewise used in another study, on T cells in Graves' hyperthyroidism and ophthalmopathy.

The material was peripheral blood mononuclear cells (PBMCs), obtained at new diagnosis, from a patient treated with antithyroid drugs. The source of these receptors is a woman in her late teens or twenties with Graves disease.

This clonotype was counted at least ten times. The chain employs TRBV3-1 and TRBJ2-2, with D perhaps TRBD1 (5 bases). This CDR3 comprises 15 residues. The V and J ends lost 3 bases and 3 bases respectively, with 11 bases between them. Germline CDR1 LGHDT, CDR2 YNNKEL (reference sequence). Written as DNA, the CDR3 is TGTGCCAGCAGCCAGGGCAGGACATACACCGGGGAGCTGTTTTTT. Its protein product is CASSQGRTYTGELFF.

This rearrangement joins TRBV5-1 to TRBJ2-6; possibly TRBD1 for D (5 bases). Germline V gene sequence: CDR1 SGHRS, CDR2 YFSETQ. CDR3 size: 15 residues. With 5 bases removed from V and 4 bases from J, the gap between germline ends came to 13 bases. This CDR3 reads CASSSDITGANVLTF. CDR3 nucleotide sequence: TGCGCCAGCAGTTCGGACATAACGGGGGCCAACGTCCTGACTTTC.

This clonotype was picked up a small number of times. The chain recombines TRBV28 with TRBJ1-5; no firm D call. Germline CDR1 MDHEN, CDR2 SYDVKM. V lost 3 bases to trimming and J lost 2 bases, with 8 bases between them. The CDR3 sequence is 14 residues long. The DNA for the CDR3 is TGTGCCAGCAGTTTTTCCGTCCGCAATCAGCCCCAGCATTTT. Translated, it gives CASSFSVRNQPQHF.

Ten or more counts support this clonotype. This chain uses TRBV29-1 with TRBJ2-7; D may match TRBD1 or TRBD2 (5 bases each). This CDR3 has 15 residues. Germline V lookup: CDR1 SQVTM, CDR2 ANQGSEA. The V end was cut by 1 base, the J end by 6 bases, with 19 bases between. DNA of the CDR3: TGCAGCGTTGAAGTACGGGCAGGGAGTGTCGGCGAGCAGTACTTC. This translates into CSVEVRAGSVGEQYF.

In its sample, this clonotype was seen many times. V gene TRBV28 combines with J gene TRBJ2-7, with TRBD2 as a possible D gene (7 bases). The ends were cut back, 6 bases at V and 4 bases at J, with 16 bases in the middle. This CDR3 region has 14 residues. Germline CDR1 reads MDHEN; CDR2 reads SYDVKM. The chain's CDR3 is CASSPGGRGYEQYF. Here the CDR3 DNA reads TGTGCCAGCAGCCCGGGGGGCAGGGGTTACGAGCAGTACTTC.

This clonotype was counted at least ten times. DNA for the CDR3: TGTGCCAGCCGATTTCAGTACAATGAGCAGTTCTTC. Amino acid sequence: CASRFQYNEQFF. The rearrangement links TRBV7-2 to TRBJ2-1; no clear D. In germline, CDR1 is SGHTA, CDR2 FQGNSA. The CDR3 contains 12 residues. With 8 bases removed from V and 4 bases from J, the gap between germline ends came to 9 bases.

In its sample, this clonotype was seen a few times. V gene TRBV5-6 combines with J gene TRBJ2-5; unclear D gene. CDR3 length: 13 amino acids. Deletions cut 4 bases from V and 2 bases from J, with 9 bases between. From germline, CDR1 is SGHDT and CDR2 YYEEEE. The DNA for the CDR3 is TGTGCCAGCAGCGAGGCCAAACAAGAGACCCAGTACTTC. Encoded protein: CASSEAKQETQYF.

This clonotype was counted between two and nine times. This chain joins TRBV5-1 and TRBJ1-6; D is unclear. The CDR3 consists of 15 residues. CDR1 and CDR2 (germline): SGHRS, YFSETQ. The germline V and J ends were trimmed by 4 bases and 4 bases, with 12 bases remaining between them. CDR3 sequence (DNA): TGCGCCAGCAGCCCGGCCGGGAGTTATAATTCACCCCTCCACTTT. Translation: CASSPAGSYNSPLHF.

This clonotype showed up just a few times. The CDR3 DNA sequence: TGTGCCAGCAGTTACAGCGGGGTTAGGTACGAGCAGTACTTC. It specifies CASSYSGVRYEQYF. J is TRBJ2-7 and V is TRBV6-9, with 7 bases matching TRBD2. The V segment lost 3 bases and the J segment 4 bases; nucleotides outside the gene matches: 6. Per the germline V gene, CDR1 is MNHGY and CDR2 is SVAAGI. This CDR3 contains 14 residues.

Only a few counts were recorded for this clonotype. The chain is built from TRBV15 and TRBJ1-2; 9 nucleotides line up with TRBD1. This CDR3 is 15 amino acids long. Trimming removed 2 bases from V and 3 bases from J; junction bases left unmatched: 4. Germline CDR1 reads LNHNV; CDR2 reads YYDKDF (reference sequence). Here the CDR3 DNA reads TGTGCCACCAGCAGAACGACAGGGGGTTACTATGGCTACACCTTC. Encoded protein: CATSRTTGGYYGYTF.

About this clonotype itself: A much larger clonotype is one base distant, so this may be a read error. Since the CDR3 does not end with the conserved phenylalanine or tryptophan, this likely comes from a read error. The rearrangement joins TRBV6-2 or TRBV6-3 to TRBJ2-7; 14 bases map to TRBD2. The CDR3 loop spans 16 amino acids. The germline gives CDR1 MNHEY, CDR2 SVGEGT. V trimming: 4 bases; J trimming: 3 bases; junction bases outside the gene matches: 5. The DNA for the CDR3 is TGTGCCAGCAGTTGGGGACTAGCGGGAGTTTACTACGAGCAGTACTCC. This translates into CASSWGLAGVYYEQYS.

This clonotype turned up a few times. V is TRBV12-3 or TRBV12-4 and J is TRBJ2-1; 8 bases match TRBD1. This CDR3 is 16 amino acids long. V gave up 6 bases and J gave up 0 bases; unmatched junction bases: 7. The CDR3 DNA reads TGTGCCAGCAGAGGACAGGGTTCGAGCTCCTACAATGAGCAGTTCTTC. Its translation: CASRGQGSSSYNEQFF.

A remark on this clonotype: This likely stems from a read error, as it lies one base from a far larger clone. The CDR3 bases are TGTGCCAGCAGTTGGGACAGGGGAGAGACCCAGTTCTTC. Encoded protein: CASSWDRGETQFF. The chain is built from TRBV28 and TRBJ2-1, with 10 bases matching TRBD1. The germline V gene encodes CDR1 MDHEN and CDR2 SYDVKM. J gave up 13 bases and V 4 bases, and 7 bases lay outside the gene matches. The CDR3 length is 13 residues.

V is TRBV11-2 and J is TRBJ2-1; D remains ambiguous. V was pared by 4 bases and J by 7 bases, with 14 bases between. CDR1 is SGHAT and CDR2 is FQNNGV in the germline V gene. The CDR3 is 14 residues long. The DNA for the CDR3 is TGTGCCAGCAGCTCTCGGACCGCGTTGAATGAGCAGTTCTTC. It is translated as CASSSRTALNEQFF.

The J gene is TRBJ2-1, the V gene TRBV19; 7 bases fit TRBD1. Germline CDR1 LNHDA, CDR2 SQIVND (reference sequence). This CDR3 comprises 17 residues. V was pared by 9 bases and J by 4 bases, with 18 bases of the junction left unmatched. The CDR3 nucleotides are TGTGCCAGCACCCCGGCCACAGGGGCCAAAACTTACAATGAGCAGTTCTTC. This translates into CASTPATGAKTYNEQFF.